Included here is one T cell receptor beta chain sequence, with context. Its target is not known. This specimen comes from a study of spatial heterogeneity in lung cancer. Noted time point: sample taken at primary tumor resection. The junction had 5 bases not matched to a gene; V was cut back by 9 bases and J by 0 bases. The CDR3 loop spans 14 amino acids. In TCRdb, the 5' RACE reads were re-called with MiXCR into one record per CDR3 protein. The sample lists roughly 3,000 distinct CDR3 sequences; roughly 12% were seen once. Study-level findings and limits: Intratumoral expanded alpha and beta TCR counts were found to track tumor mutation counts. Nonsynonymous mutation counts, ubiquitous and regional, were tracked by the respective counts of ubiquitous and regional expanded TCRs.

V gene TRBV12-3 or TRBV12-4 combines with J gene TRBJ1-5; 7 positions match TRBD1. Sequences were derived from lung tumor tissue, sampled at surgery. This receptor was obtained from a male donor with early-stage non-small cell lung cancer. This CDR3 reads CARKGQYSNQPQHF. The CDR3 DNA follows: TGTGCCAGAAAGGGACAGTATAGCAATCAGCCCCAGCATTTT.